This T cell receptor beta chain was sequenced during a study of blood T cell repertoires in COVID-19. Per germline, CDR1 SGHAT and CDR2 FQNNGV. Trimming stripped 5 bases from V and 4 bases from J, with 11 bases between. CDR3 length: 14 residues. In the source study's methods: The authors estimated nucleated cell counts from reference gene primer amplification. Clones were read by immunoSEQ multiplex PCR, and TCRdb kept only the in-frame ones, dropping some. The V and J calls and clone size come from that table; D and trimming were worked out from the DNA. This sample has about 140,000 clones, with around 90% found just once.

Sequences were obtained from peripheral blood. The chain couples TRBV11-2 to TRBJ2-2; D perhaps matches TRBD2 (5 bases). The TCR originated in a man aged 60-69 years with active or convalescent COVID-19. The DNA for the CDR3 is TGTGCCAGCAGCCGAAACGGGATCACCGGGGAGCTGTTTTTT. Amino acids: CASSRNGITGELFF.